This TCR beta chain was captured by sequencing in a study of blood T cell repertoires in COVID-19. Repertoires were generated with immunoSEQ multiplex PCR, while TCRdb's copy carries only in-frame clones and drops some. The sample contains roughly 100,000 clones, around nine tenths of which appear only once. This CDR3 is 14 amino acids long. The germline V gene has CDR1 MNHEY and CDR2 SVGAGI. V gave up 6 bases and J gave up 0 bases, with 12 bases separating them. This sequence was found in an elderly man with acute or convalescent COVID-19. The sequenced sample consisted of peripheral blood. The V call is TRBV6-5, the J call TRBJ2-7; weak D call: TRBD1 (5 bases). The CDR3 loop is CASSQGPSSYEQYF. The CDR3 bases are TGTGCCAGCAGCCAGGGCCCGAGCTCCTACGAGCAGTACTTC.